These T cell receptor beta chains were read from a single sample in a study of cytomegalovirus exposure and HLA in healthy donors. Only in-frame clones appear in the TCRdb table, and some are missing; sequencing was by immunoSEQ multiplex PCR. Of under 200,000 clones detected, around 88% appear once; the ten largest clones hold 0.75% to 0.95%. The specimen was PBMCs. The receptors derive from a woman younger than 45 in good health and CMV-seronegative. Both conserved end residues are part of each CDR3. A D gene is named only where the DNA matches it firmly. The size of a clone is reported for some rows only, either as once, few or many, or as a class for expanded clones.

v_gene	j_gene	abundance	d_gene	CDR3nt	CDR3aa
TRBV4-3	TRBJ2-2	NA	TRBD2	TGCGCCAGCAGCCAGGAACTAGCGGGGGTGAACACCGGGGAGCTGTTTTTT	CASSQELAGVNTGELFF
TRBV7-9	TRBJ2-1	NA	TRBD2	TGTGCCAGCAGCTTAGTCTTCGCGCGGGAGGGTCGGGATGAGCAGTTCTTC	CASSLVFAREGRDEQFF
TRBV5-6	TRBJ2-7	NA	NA	TGTGCCAGCAGCTTAGCCGGGGGGCCTTCCTACGAGCAGTACTTC	CASSLAGGPSYEQYF
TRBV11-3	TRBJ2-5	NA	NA	TGTGCCAGCAGCAGGCAGACAGGCCAAAGTGGGACCCAGTACTTC	CASSRQTGQSGTQYF
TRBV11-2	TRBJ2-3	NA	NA	TGTGCCACCGCCTTTTGGGGCACCACAGATACGCAGTATTTT	CATAFWGTTDTQYF
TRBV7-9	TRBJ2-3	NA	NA	TGTGCCAGCAGTTTCCCTTACACAGATACGCAGTATTTT	CASSFPYTDTQYF
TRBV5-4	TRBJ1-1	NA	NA	TGTGCCAGCAGCTTTCGGATTGGGAGCACTGAAGCTTTCTTT	CASSFRIGSTEAFF
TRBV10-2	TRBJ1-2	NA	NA	TGCGCCAGCGGAGGCCCCCACGAGGGAGGCTACACCTTC	CASGGPHEGGYTF
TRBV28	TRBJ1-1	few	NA	TGTGCCAGCAGTGGAACTCGACAGAGCCGCCAAGCTTTCTTT	CASSGTRQSRQAFF
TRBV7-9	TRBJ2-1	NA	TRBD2	TGTGCCAGCAGCTTTCCGGGGGGGATAGGCAATGAGCAGTTCTTC	CASSFPGGIGNEQFF
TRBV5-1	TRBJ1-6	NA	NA	TGCGCCAGCAGCACGGGAGACGTCCATAATTCACCCCTCCACTTT	CASSTGDVHNSPLHF
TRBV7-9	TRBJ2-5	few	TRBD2	TGTGCCAGCAGCTCGGGACTACAAGAGACCCAGTACTTC	CASSSGLQETQYF
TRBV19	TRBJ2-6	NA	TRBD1	TGTGCCAGTAGTCCGGGACAGGGAAAGGGTGGGGCCAACGTCCTGACTTTC	CASSPGQGKGGANVLTF
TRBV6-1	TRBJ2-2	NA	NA	TGTGCCAGCAGCCCGCTCGGCACCGGGGAGCTGTTTTTT	CASSPLGTGELFF
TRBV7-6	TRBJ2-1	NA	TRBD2	TGTGCCAGCAGCCGAGGGACTAGCGGGGGGGCCGGCGAGCAGTTCTTC	CASSRGTSGGAGEQFF
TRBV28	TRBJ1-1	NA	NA	TGTGCCAGCAGCACCACAGGGAGGGGATACACTGAAGCTTTCTTT	CASSTTGRGYTEAFF
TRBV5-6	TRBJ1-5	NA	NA	TGTGCCAGCAGCTTGGCCCCAGGGGAACAGCCCCAGCATTTT	CASSLAPGEQPQHF
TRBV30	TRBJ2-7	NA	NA	TGTGCCTGGAGTTCGTCTAGGCAGTACTTC	CAWSSSRQYF
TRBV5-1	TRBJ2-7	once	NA	TGCGCCAGCAGCAGTGGCCTCATCTACGAGCAGTACTTC	CASSSGLIYEQYF
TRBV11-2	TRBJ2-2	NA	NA	TGTGCCAGCAGGGCAATACAGGGTGCCATCGGGGAGCTGTTTTTT	CASRAIQGAIGELFF
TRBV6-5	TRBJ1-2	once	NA	TGTGCCAGCAGTCCCCCGGGGGATGGCTACACCTTC	CASSPPGDGYTF
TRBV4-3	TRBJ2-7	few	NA	TGCGCCAGCAGCCAAGACGGGGAAGGAGGGACCTACGAGCAGTACTTC	CASSQDGEGGTYEQYF
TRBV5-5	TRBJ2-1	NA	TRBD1	TGTGCCAGCGAAAAGGGGACAGGGTTCAATGAGCAGTTCTTC	CASEKGTGFNEQFF
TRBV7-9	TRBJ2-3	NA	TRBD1	TGTGCCAGCAGCCCCGGGGACAGGGGAACAGATACGCAGTATTTT	CASSPGDRGTDTQYF
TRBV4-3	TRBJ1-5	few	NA	TGCGCCAGCAGCCAAGATCAGGACATGAATCAGCCCCAGCATTTT	CASSQDQDMNQPQHF
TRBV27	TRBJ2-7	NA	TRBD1	TGTGCCAGCAGTTTAGGGACAGGGGGTTCCGAGCAGTACTTC	CASSLGTGGSEQYF
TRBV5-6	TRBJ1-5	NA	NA	TGTGCCAGCAGCTTGGGACACTCCAGCAATCAGCCCCAGCATTTT	CASSLGHSSNQPQHF
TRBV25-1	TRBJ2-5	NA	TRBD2	TGTGCCAGCAGTACTGGCGGGAGGGCCCGGGAGACCCAGTACTTC	CASSTGGRARETQYF
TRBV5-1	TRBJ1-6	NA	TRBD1	TGCGCCAGCAGCTCGGGACAGGGATACCCTAATTCACCCCTCCACTTT	CASSSGQGYPNSPLHF
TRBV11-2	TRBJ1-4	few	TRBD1	TGTGCCAGCAGCTTAGCAGGGGGCGAAGGCTATGAAAAACTGTTTTTT	CASSLAGGEGYEKLFF
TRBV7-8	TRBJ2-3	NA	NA	TGTGCCAGCAAATTTTCGCGTGCGAGCACAGATACGCAGTATTTT	CASKFSRASTDTQYF
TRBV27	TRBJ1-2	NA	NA	TGTGCCAGCCCATCCCAGGGGAAGAAGTGGGGGTTTGGCTACACCTTC	CASPSQGKKWGFGYTF
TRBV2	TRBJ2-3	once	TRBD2	TGTGCCAGCAGTGCCCAGACTAGCGGAACAGATACGCAGTATTTT	CASSAQTSGTDTQYF
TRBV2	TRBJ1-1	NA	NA	TGTGCCAGCAGGCTTTCGGAGCTTAACACTGAAGCTTTCTTT	CASRLSELNTEAFF
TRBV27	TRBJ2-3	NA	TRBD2	TGTGCCAGCAGCCAGGGACTAGCGGGAGATACGCAGTATTTT	CASSQGLAGDTQYF
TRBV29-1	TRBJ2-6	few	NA	TGCAGCGTTGAGGCCGGGGCCAACGTCCTGACTTTC	CSVEAGANVLTF
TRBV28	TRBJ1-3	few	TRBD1	TGTGCCAGCAGTTTTACCAGGGGGCCTGCATCGGGAAACACCATATATTTT	CASSFTRGPASGNTIYF
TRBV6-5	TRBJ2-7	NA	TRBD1	TGTGCCAGCAGGATGACAGGGGGCGGCTACGAGCAGTACTTC	CASRMTGGGYEQYF
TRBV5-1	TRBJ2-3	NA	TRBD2	TGCGCCAGCAGACCAACTAGCGGGGGGACGCAGTATTTT	CASRPTSGGTQYF
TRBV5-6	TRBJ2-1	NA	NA	TGTGCCAGCAGCTCTCCCGGGAGAACTTACAATGAGCAGTTCTTC	CASSSPGRTYNEQFF
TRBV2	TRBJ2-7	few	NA	TGTGCCAGCAGTGAAAGCCCCTACGAGCAGTACTTC	CASSESPYEQYF
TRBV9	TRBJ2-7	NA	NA	TGTGCCAGCAGCGTACCCTACAGGGATACCTACGAGCAGTACTTC	CASSVPYRDTYEQYF
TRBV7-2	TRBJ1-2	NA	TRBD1	TGTGCCAGCAGCTTAGAGGGGACAGCCTATGGCTACACCTTC	CASSLEGTAYGYTF
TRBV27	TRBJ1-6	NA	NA	TGTGCCAGCAGTTCCCAGGGTTTGAGGAATTCACCCCTCCACTTT	CASSSQGLRNSPLHF